The entry below describes one T cell receptor (beta chain). The source of the sample is a study of T cell responses to AZD1222 COVID-19 vaccine. The repertoire was sequenced with immunoSEQ multiplex PCR; TCRdb's copy has only in-frame clones and lacks some. The sample lists roughly 180,000 clones, approximately 94% occurring once. The V gene's germline CDR1 is SNHLY and CDR2 FYNNEI. The V gene lost 7 bases and the J gene lost 2 bases, with 9 bases spanning the gap. The CDR3 is made up of 13 amino acids. The receptor comes from an adult who received the AZD1222 COVID-19 vaccine. The specimen comprised peripheral blood, sampled 28 days after the second AZD1222 dose. This sequence joins TRBV2 and TRBJ1-3; perhaps TRBD1 as D (6 bases). For the CDR3, the DNA is TGTGCCAGCAATACAGGGCCTGGAAACACCATATATTTT. Its translation: CASNTGPGNTIYF.